This is a list of T cell receptor beta chains from one sample in a study of blood T cell repertoires in COVID-19. Libraries were prepared by immunoSEQ multiplex PCR; TCRdb keeps only in-frame clonotypes and omits some of them. The table lists approximately 250,000 clones, nearly 95% of them singletons. The sample comprised peripheral blood. The receptor source for this set is a man in his thirties or forties with COVID-19, enrolled during active disease. The CDR3 runs from the conserved cysteine through the conserved F or W. The D gene is left open where the match is weak. Only part of the rows carry a size: once, few, many, or a class if the clone is expanded.

d_call	v_call	clone_size	j_call	cdr3_nt	cdr3_aa
TRBD1	TRBV27	once	TRBJ1-2	TGTGCCAGCAGTTTTCACGGACAGGGTATCGCCTATGGCTACACCTTC	CASSFHGQGIAYGYTF
TRBD1	TRBV7-6	.	TRBJ2-2	TGTGCCAGCAGCCTCACCCAGCAGACAGGACAGGGGCCGGACACCGGGGAGCTGTTTTTT	CASSLTQQTGQGPDTGELFF
.	TRBV19	.	TRBJ2-3	TGTGCCAGTAGTATAGGGCCACAGGGTGTAGATACGCAGTATTTT	CASSIGPQGVDTQYF
TRBD1	TRBV5-1	.	TRBJ1-4	TGCGCCAGCAGACCTGGACAGGGGAGAACGACTAATGAAAAACTGTTTTTT	CASRPGQGRTTNEKLFF
.	TRBV7-9	.	TRBJ2-3	TGTGCCAGCAGCCTTTTCTCCGGAGATACGCAGTATTTT	CASSLFSGDTQYF
TRBD1	TRBV7-6	.	TRBJ1-3	TGTGCCAGCAGTTATAACAGGGGCTCTGGAAACACCATATATTTT	CASSYNRGSGNTIYF
TRBD1	TRBV5-5	.	TRBJ2-7	TGTGCCAGCAGCTTGGGGGACAGGGCGGGCGAGCAGTACTTC	CASSLGDRAGEQYF
TRBD2	TRBV10-3	.	TRBJ2-3	TGTGCCACCACAACTAGCGGAAGCACAGATACGCAGTATTTT	CATTTSGSTDTQYF
TRBD2	TRBV19	.	TRBJ2-1	TGTGCCAGTAGTCCCCGGGCTAGCGGGGGGGTTGAGCAGTTCTTC	CASSPRASGGVEQFF
TRBD1	TRBV18	.	TRBJ1-5	TGTGCCAGCTCACCAATGGGACAGTCCCCCTCAAACCAGCCCCAGCATTTT	CASSPMGQSPSNQPQHF
.	TRBV6-5	.	TRBJ1-1	TGTGCCAGCAGCCGGAAAGGCGGGGACGGAGCTTTCTTT	CASSRKGGDGAFF
.	TRBV7-9	few	TRBJ1-6	TGTGCCAGCAGCCAGGATGGAGGGAATCATAATTCACCCCTCCACTTT	CASSQDGGNHNSPLHF
TRBD2	TRBV5-1	once	TRBJ2-5	TGCGCCAGCAGCTTGGTGGCCCTAGCGGGGGGTGAGACCCAGTACTTC	CASSLVALAGGETQYF
TRBD1	TRBV6-5	.	TRBJ1-1	TGTGCCAGCAGTTACTCCTGGACAGGGGCGAACACTGAAGCTTTCTTT	CASSYSWTGANTEAFF
TRBD1	TRBV18	.	TRBJ1-2	TGTGCCAGCTCACCAACCGACAGGGGGAATGGCTACACCTTC	CASSPTDRGNGYTF
.	TRBV14	.	TRBJ1-2	TGTGCCAGCAGCCCCCCGGGATCAGCTAACTATGGCTACACCTTC	CASSPPGSANYGYTF
TRBD2	TRBV18	.	TRBJ2-1	TGTGCCAGCTCACTCATGACTAGCGGGGCCTCCTACAATGAGCAGTTCTTC	CASSLMTSGASYNEQFF
TRBD1	TRBV28	.	TRBJ1-1	TGTGCCAGCAGCCGAGAACCAATTCGGTCGGCAGGGGGCACTGAAGCTTTCTTT	CASSREPIRSAGGTEAFF
TRBD1	TRBV2	.	TRBJ1-5	TGTGCCAGCAGTGATTTGGACAGGGGCTTCAATCAGCCCCAGCATTTT	CASSDLDRGFNQPQHF
TRBD1	TRBV5-1	.	TRBJ1-2	TGCGCCAGCAGCTCGGGACAGGCTAAGTTAGGCACCTTC	CASSSGQAKLGTF
TRBD1	TRBV4-1	.	TRBJ1-4	TGCGCCAGCAGCCAAGGGGGCAGGGGGCAAGGGAAACTGTTTTTT	CASSQGGRGQGKLFF
TRBD1	TRBV5-1	.	TRBJ1-1	TGCGCCAGCAGCACCGGACAGGGGCACAAGAACACTGAAGCTTTCTTT	CASSTGQGHKNTEAFF
.	TRBV7-9	few	TRBJ2-3	TGTGCCAGCAGCCAGGCAGATACGCAGTATTTT	CASSQADTQYF
TRBD1	TRBV19	.	TRBJ1-1	TGTGCCAGTAGTGTGACAGGGCAACCTGAAGCTTTCTTT	CASSVTGQPEAFF
.	TRBV9	.	TRBJ1-1	TGTGCCAGCAGCCCGTCGACACTGATGAACACTGAAGCTTTCTTT	CASSPSTLMNTEAFF
TRBD1	TRBV13	.	TRBJ2-1	TGTGCCAGCAGCTTAACCTCTTCGGGACAGGGGATCAATGAGCAGTTCTTC	CASSLTSSGQGINEQFF
TRBD1	TRBV18	.	TRBJ2-2	TGTGCCAGCTCACCCCGACAGGGGATAACCGGGGAGCTGTTTTTT	CASSPRQGITGELFF
.	TRBV7-9	.	TRBJ2-3	TGTGCCAGCAGCGTCCAAAGACTCCTCGGTAGCACAGATACGCAGTATTTT	CASSVQRLLGSTDTQYF
.	TRBV3-1/TRBV3-2	.	TRBJ2-1	TGTGCCAGCAGTCCAACGGAGGGTGGAAGCTCCTACAATGAGCAGTTCTTC	CASSPTEGGSSYNEQFF
TRBD2	TRBV29-1	.	TRBJ2-1	TGCAGCGCCTCCGGGACTAGCGGGGGGGCCTACAATGAGCAGTTCTTC	CSASGTSGGAYNEQFF
.	TRBV6-5	.	TRBJ1-2	TGTGCCAGCAGTAGGGGCACCCTACAACATGGCTACACCTTC	CASSRGTLQHGYTF
TRBD2	TRBV4-1	once	TRBJ2-4	TGCGCCAGCAGCCAAGATTGGCGGGGGGCCAGGAACATTCAGTACTTC	CASSQDWRGARNIQYF
TRBD2	TRBV7-6	.	TRBJ2-3	TGTGCCAGCAGCTTTACGGGAGGGGTGGCAGATACGCAGTATTTT	CASSFTGGVADTQYF
TRBD1	TRBV14	.	TRBJ2-7	TGTGCCAGCAGCCAAGAGAGCCACAGGGGTTACGAGCAGTACTTC	CASSQESHRGYEQYF
.	TRBV5-4	.	TRBJ2-2	TGTGCCAGCAGCTCCCGCGGGTCAGGGGAAACCGGGGAGCTGTTTTTT	CASSSRGSGETGELFF
.	TRBV9	.	TRBJ1-1	TGTGCCAGCAGCGCCTCTGTGGGGCTGGGAAACACTGAAGCTTTCTTT	CASSASVGLGNTEAFF
.	TRBV6-6	.	TRBJ1-2	TGTGCCAGCAGTTACTCCCCGACAGGAACCTCAGCCTTC	CASSYSPTGTSAF
.	TRBV27	.	TRBJ2-7	TGTGCCAGCAGTCCAAGGCGGTTGCGGGGAGTTTACGAGCAGTACTTC	CASSPRRLRGVYEQYF
TRBD2	TRBV6-5	.	TRBJ2-7	TGTGCCAGCAAACGGGAGGGTTGGGGGTACGAGCAGTACTTC	CASKREGWGYEQYF
TRBD1	TRBV3-1/TRBV3-2	.	TRBJ1-1	TGTGCCAGCAGAATCTACAGGGGTGGGGAAGCTTTCTTT	CASRIYRGGEAFF
.	TRBV25-1	.	TRBJ1-2	TGTGCCAGCAGTGCCGGGGGGTTCGGCTACACCTTC	CASSAGGFGYTF
TRBD1	TRBV18	.	TRBJ1-1	TGTGCCAGCTCACCCCCGGGACAGGGATTGACTGAAGCTTTCTTT	CASSPPGQGLTEAFF
TRBD1	TRBV7-9	.	TRBJ1-2	TGTGCCAGCAGCTTAGTGTCAGGGGGCCATGGCTACACCTTC	CASSLVSGGHGYTF
.	TRBV27	.	TRBJ1-4	TGTGCCAGCAGTTACCGGGGATGGGCTAATGAAAAACTGTTTTTT	CASSYRGWANEKLFF
TRBD1	TRBV7-9	once	TRBJ2-3	TGTGCCAGCAGCGTGCCAGGGGGTACAGATACGCAGTATTTT	CASSVPGGTDTQYF
TRBD1	TRBV2	.	TRBJ1-6	TGTGCCAGCAGACAGGGGTCAGATTCACCCCTCCACTTT	CASRQGSDSPLHF
.	TRBV9	.	TRBJ1-6	TGTGCCAGCAGCGGAGGGGAGGGACATAATTCACCCCTCCACTTT	CASSGGEGHNSPLHF
.	TRBV2	.	TRBJ2-7	TGTGCCAGCAGCCTTACCGGGGTCTCCTACGAGCAGTACTTC	CASSLTGVSYEQYF
.	TRBV23-1	.	TRBJ1-5	TGCGCCAGCAGTCTTGGCCAACGCGGTCAGCCCCAGCATTTT	CASSLGQRGQPQHF
.	TRBV7-9	.	TRBJ1-2	TGTGCCAGCAGCTTATTACAGGGCGAGTTCTCGGATGGCTACACCTTC	CASSLLQGEFSDGYTF
TRBD2	TRBV4-1	few	TRBJ2-5	TGCGCCAGCAGCCGTACTAGCGAGATCGGAGAGACCCAGTACTTC	CASSRTSEIGETQYF
.	TRBV5-6	.	TRBJ2-2	TGTGCCAGCAGCTTAGGAGACAGGGGACTACCCACCGGGGAGCTGTTTTTT	CASSLGDRGLPTGELFF
TRBD1	TRBV27	.	TRBJ2-1	TGTGCCAGCAGTCCGCGGACAGGGGGCTACAATGAGCAGTTCTTC	CASSPRTGGYNEQFF